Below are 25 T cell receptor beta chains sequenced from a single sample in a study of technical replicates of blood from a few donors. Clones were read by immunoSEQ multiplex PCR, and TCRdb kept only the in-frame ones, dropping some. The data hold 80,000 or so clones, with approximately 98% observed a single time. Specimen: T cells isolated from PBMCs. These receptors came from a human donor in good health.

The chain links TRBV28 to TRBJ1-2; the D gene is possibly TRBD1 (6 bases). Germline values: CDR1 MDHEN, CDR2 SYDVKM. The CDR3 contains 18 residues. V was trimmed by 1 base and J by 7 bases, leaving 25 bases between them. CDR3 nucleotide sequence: TGTGCCAGCAGTTTATACCCACAGGGCCCTCAATCCGGCTTTGGCTACACCTTC. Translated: CASSLYPQGPQSGFGYTF.

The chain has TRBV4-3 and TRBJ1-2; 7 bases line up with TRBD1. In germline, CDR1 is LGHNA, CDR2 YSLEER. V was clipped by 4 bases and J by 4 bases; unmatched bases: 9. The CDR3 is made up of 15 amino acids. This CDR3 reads CASSPLGGGGYGYTF. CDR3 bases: TGCGCCAGCAGCCCCCTAGGAGGGGGCGGCTATGGCTACACCTTC.

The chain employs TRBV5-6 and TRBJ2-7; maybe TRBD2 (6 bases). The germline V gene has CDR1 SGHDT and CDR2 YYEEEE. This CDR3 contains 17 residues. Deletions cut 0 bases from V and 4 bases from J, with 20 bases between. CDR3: CASSLDLGRDLPYEQYF. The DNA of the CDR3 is TGTGCCAGCAGCTTGGATTTGGGGCGGGATCTACCTTACGAGCAGTACTTC. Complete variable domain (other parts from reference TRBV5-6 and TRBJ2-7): DAGVTQSPTHLIKTRGQQVTLRCSPKSGHDTVSWYQQALGQGPQFIFQYYEEEERQRGNFPDRFSGHQFPNYSSELNVNALLLGDSALYLCASSLDLGRDLPYEQYFGPGTRLTVT.

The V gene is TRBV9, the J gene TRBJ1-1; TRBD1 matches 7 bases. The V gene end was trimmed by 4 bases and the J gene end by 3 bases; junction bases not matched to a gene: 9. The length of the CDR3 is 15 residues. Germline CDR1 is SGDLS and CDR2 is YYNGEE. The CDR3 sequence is CASSPRQGMDTEAFF. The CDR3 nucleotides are TGTGCCAGCAGCCCAAGACAGGGTATGGACACTGAAGCTTTCTTT.

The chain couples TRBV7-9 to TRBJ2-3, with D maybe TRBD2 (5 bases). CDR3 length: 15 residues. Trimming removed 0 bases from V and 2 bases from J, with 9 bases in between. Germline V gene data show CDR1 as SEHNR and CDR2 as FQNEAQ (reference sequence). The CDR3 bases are TGTGCCAGCAGCTTAGCGCGGGCCCTCACAGATACGCAGTATTTT. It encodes CASSLARALTDTQYF.

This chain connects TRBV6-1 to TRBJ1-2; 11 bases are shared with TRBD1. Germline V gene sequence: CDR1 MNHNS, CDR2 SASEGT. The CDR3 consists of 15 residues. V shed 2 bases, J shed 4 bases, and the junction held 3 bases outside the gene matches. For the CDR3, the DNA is TGTGCCAGCAGTGAATCGGACAGGGGGCCCTATGGCTACACCTTC. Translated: CASSESDRGPYGYTF.

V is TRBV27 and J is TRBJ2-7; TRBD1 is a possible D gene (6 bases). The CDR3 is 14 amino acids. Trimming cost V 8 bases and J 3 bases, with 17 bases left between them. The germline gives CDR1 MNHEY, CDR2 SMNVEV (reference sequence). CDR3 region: CASARGTGHYEQYF. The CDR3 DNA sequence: TGTGCCAGCGCGAGGGGGACGGGCCACTACGAGCAGTACTTC.

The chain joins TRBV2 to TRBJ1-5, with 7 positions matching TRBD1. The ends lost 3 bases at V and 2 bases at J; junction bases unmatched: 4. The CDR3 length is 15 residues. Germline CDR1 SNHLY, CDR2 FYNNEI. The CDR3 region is CASSDDRAGNQPQHF. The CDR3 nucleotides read TGTGCCAGCAGTGATGACAGGGCGGGCAATCAGCCCCAGCATTTT.

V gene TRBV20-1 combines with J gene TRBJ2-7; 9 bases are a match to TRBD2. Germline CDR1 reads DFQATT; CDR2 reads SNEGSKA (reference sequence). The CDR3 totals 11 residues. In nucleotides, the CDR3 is TGCCAGACTAGCGGTCCTTACGAGCAGTACTTC. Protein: CQTSGPYEQYF.

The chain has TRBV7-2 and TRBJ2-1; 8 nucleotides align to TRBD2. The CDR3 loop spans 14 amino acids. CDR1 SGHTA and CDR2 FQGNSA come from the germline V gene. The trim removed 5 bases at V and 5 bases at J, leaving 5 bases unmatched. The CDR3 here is CASSRSGSHNEQFF. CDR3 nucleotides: TGTGCCAGCAGCCGAAGCGGGAGCCACAATGAGCAGTTCTTC. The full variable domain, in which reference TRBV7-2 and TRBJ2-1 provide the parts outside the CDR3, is GAGVSQSPSNKVTEKGKDVELRCDPISGHTALYWYRQSLGQGLEFLIYFQGNSAPDKSGLPSDRFSAERTGGSVSTLTIQRTQQEDSAVYLCASSRSGSHNEQFFGPGTRLTVL.

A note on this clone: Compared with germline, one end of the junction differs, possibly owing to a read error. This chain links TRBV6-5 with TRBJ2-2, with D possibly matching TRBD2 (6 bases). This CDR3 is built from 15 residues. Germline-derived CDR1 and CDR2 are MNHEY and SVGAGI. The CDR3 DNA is TGTGCCAGCAGTCGGCTGGACTACAACATCGGGGAGCTGTTTTTT. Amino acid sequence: CASSRLDYNIGELFF.

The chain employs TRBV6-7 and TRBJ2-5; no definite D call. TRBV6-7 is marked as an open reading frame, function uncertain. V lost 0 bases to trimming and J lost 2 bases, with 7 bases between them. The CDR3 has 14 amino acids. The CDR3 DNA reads TGTGCCAGCAGTTACTCGATTCTACAAGAGACCCAGTACTTC. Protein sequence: CASSYSILQETQYF.

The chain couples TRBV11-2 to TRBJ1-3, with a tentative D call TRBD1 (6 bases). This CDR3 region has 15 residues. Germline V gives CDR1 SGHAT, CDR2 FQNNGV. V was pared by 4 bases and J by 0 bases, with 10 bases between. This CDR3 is CASSWDTTSGNTIYF. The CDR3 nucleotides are TGTGCCAGCAGCTGGGACACCACCTCTGGAAACACCATATATTTT. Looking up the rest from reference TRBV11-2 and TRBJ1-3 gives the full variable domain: EAGVAQSPRYKIIEKRQSVAFWCNPISGHATLYWYQQILGQGPKLLIQFQNNGVVDDSQLPKDRFSAERLKGVDSTLKIQPAKLEDSAVYLCASSWDTTSGNTIYFGEGSWLTVV.

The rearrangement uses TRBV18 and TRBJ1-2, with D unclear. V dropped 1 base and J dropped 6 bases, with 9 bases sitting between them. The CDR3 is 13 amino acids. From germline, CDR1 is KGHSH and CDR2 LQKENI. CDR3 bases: TGTGCCAGCTCACCACTAGTAACAGATGGCTACACCTTC. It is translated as CASSPLVTDGYTF.

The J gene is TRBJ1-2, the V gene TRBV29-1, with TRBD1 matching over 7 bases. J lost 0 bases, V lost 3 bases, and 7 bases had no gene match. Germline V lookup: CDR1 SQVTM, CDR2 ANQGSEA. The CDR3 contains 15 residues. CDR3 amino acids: CSVDLGDSSNYGYTF. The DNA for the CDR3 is TGCAGCGTTGATTTGGGGGACAGCTCTAACTATGGCTACACCTTC.

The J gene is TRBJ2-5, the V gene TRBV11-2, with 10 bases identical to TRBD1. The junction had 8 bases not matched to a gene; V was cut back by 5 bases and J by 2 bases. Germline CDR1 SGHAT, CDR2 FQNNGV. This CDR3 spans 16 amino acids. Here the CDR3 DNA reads TGTGCCAGCAGCCGAACGACAGGGGGCCTACAAGAGACCCAGTACTTC. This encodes CASSRTTGGLQETQYF.

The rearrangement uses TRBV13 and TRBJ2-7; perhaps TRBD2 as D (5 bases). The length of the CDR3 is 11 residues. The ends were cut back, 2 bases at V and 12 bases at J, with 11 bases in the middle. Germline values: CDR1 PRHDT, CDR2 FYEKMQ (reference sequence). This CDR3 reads CASSLFGRVYF. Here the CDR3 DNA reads TGTGCCAGCAGCTTATTTGGGAGAGTGTACTTC. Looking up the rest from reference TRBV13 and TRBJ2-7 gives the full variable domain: AAGVIQSPRHLIKEKRETATLKCYPIPRHDTVYWYQQGPGQDPQFLISFYEKMQSDKGSIPDRFSAQQFSDYHSELNMSSLELGDSALYFCASSLFGRVYFGPGTRLTVT.

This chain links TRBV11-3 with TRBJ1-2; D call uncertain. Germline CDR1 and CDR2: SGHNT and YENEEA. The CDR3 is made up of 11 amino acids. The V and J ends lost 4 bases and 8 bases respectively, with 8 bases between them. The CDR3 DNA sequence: TGTGCCAGCAGCTCAGGATACGGCTACACCTTC. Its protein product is CASSSGYGYTF. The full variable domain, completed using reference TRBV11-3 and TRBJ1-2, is EAGVVQSPRYKIIEKKQPVAFWCNPISGHNTLYWYLQNLGQGPELLIRYENEEAVDDSQLPKDRFSAERLKGVDSTLKIQPAELGDSAVYLCASSSGYGYTFGSGTRLTVV.

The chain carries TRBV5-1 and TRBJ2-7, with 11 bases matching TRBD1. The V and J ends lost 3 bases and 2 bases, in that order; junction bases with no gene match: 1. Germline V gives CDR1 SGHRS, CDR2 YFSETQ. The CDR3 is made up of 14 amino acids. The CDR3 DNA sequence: TGCGCCAGCAGCTGGGACAGGGGGGCCTACGAGCAGTACTTC. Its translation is CASSWDRGAYEQYF.

This CDR3 reads CASSFGGNYGYTF. The CDR3 DNA follows: TGTGCCAGCAGTTTCGGCGGGAACTATGGCTACACCTTC. This chain connects TRBV27 to TRBJ1-2, with D unresolved. CDR1 and CDR2 (germline): MNHEY, SMNVEV (reference sequence). The CDR3 sequence is 13 residues long. Trimming stripped 3 bases from V and 2 bases from J, with 7 bases between.

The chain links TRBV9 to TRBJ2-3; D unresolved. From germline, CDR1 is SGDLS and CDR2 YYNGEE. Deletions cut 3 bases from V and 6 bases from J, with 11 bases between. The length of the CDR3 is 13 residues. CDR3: CASSARSRDTQYF. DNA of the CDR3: TGTGCCAGCAGCGCCCGGTCACGGGATACGCAGTATTTT.

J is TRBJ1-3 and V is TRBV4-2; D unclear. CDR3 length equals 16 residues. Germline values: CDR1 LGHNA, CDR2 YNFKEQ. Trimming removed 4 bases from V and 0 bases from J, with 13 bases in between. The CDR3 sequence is CASSLSREISGNTIYF. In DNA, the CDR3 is TGTGCCAGCAGCCTAAGTCGGGAAATCTCTGGAAACACCATATATTTT.

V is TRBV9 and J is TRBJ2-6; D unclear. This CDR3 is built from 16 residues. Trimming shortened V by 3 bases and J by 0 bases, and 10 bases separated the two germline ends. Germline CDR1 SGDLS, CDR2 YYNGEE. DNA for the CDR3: TGTGCCAGCAGCGGGCGAGGCGACTCTGGGGCCAACGTCCTGACTTTC. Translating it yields CASSGRGDSGANVLTF.

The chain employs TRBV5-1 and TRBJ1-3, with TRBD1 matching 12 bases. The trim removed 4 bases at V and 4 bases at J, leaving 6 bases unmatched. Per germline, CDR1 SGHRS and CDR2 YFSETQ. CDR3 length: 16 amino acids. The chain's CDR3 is CASSLGTGGSGNTIYF. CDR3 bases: TGCGCCAGCAGCCTGGGGACAGGGGGCTCAGGAAACACCATATATTTT.

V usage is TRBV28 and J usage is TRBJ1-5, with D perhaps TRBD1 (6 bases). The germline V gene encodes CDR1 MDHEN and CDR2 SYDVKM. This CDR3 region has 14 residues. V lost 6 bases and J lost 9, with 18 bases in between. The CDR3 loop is CASRSGTLYLPQHF. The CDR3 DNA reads TGTGCCAGCAGGAGCGGGACACTTTATTTGCCCCAGCATTTT.